There are many counts of the clone carrying this TCR beta chain. Its matching antigen is unknown. It was around 10 milliliters of peripheral blood that were drawn from each donor. Every sample had a minimum of 6 million PBMCs isolated. The record originates from a study of blood T cells in healthy people across ages. General observations from the study: Per million T cells, the diversity of TCR beta decreased roughly linearly as age advanced.

The CDR3 spans 15 residues. CDR1 and CDR2 (germline): SGDLS, YYNGEE. V lost 0 bases and J lost 9; bases outside the gene matches: 5. The use of a sample-barcoded 5' primer and a J-beta primer mix characterized a second PCR of about 7 to 12 cycles. TCRdb re-derived calls from the 5' RACE reads in MiXCR, one entry per CDR3 protein. The table includes 600,000 or so distinct CDR3 sequences, 25% to 35% detected once. The sample comprised blood. The TCR was taken from a woman of 80 years or more in good health. The genes are TRBV9 and TRBJ2-3, with 12 bases identical to TRBD2. The CDR3 DNA follows: TGTGCCAGCAGCGTAGAACCTAGCGGGGGGGCCACGCAGTATTTT. The encoded protein is CASSVEPSGGATQYF. Supplemented by reference TRBV9 and TRBJ2-3, the full variable domain reads DSGVTQTPKHLITATGQRVTLRCSPRSGDLSVYWYQQSLDQGLQFLIQYYNGEERAKGNILERFSAQQFPDLHSELNLSSLELGDSALYFCASSVEPSGGATQYFGPGTRLTVL.